One and the same sample provided the 15 T cell receptor beta chains below, sequenced in a study of CD8+ T cells in alopecia areata. Extraction and reverse transcription of RNA yielded cDNA as the sequencing template. The repertoire was sequenced with immunoSEQ multiplex PCR; TCRdb's copy has only in-frame clones and lacks some. Found here are 35,000 to 50,000 clones, about nine tenths of them singletons; the top ten hold approximately 17%. Noted treatment: oral pan-JAK inhibitor, 5-10 mg twice daily. This specimen consisted of CD8+ T cells sorted from blood, obtained at week 24, from a patient treated with tofacitinib. The source is a human donor with alopecia areata.

This rearrangement joins TRBV6-6 to TRBJ2-3; D is perhaps TRBD2 (5 bases). This CDR3 region has 15 residues. The V and J ends lost 0 bases and 2 bases respectively, with 9 bases between them. Germline V CDR1 and CDR2: MNHNY, SVGAGI (reference sequence). In nucleotides, the CDR3 is TGTGCCAGCAGTTACTCTACGGACTCCACAGATACGCAGTATTTT. This sequence encodes CASSYSTDSTDTQYF.

The rearrangement uses TRBV7-9 and TRBJ2-3; no reliable D call. CDR1 SEHNR and CDR2 FQNEAQ come from the germline V gene (reference sequence). This CDR3 is 14 amino acids long. Trimming shortened V by 5 bases and J by 6 bases, and 15 bases separated the two germline ends. The CDR3 region is CASSGIDGEDTQYF. The CDR3 DNA is TGTGCCAGCAGCGGTATCGACGGTGAGGATACGCAGTATTTT.

This clone was seen just once. The chain has TRBV7-6 and TRBJ2-3; D ambiguous. Per germline, CDR1 SGHVS and CDR2 FNYEAQ. V lost 5 bases, J lost 1 base, and 7 bases lay in between. CDR3 size: 13 residues. The DNA of the CDR3 is TGTGCCAGCAGCCCTGACCGCACAGATACGCAGTATTTT. Translation gives CASSPDRTDTQYF.

The gene calls are TRBV28 and TRBJ1-1; no reliable D call. Germline assignment: CDR1 MDHEN and CDR2 SYDVKM. Between the trimmed V and J ends, which lost 3 bases and 0 bases, there was a span of 20 bases. The CDR3 has 18 amino acids. CDR3: CASSLFRFPSTMNTEAFF. Here the CDR3 DNA reads TGTGCCAGCAGTTTGTTTCGGTTCCCCTCAACGATGAACACTGAAGCTTTCTTT.

This clone has just one count. This chain uses TRBV29-1 with TRBJ2-4; D ambiguous. The germline V gene encodes CDR1 SQVTM and CDR2 ANQGSEA. This CDR3 contains 15 residues. Trimming pared 5 bases from V and 0 bases from J, leaving 14 bases between. In nucleotides, the CDR3 is TGCAGCGTTCACCCCGCCTATCTAGCCAAAAACATTCAGTACTTC. This encodes CSVHPAYLAKNIQYF.

This sequence joins TRBV28 and TRBJ2-7; D not resolved. Germline V gene data show CDR1 as MDHEN and CDR2 as SYDVKM. The V end lost 2 bases, the J end lost 1 base, and 9 bases lay between the germline ends. The CDR3 contains 14 residues. CDR3 sequence reads: CASSLSGNSYEQYF. The CDR3 DNA sequence: TGTGCCAGCAGTTTAAGTGGGAATTCCTACGAGCAGTACTTC. The full variable domain, with the rest looked up from reference TRBV28 and TRBJ2-7, is DVKVTQSSRYLVKRTGEKVFLECVQDMDHENMFWYRQDPGLGLRLIYFSYDVKMKEKGDIPEGYSVSREKKERFSLILESASTNQTSMYLCASSLSGNSYEQYFGPGTRLTVT.

The V and J genes are TRBV6-1 and TRBJ2-7, with no clear D. The CDR3 has 14 amino acids. Germline V gene lookup returns CDR1 MNHNS and CDR2 SASEGT. V gave up 10 bases and J gave up 0 bases, with 16 bases separating them. The chain's CDR3 is CAISPGEYSYEQYF. CDR3 bases: TGTGCCATCTCCCCTGGGGAATACTCCTACGAGCAGTACTTC.

The chain combines TRBV28 with TRBJ2-3; D not certain. Between the trimmed V and J ends, which lost 1 base and 3 bases, there was a span of 14 bases. Germline V gene sequence: CDR1 MDHEN, CDR2 SYDVKM. There are 16 residues in the CDR3. The CDR3, as DNA: TGTGCCAGCAGTTTATATATGGGGTCTACGACAGATACGCAGTATTTT. This gives the protein CASSLYMGSTTDTQYF.

The V and J genes are TRBV13 and TRBJ2-2; maybe TRBD1 (5 bases). CDR1 and CDR2 from the germline V gene are PRHDT and FYEKMQ (reference sequence). V lost 8 bases, J lost 6 bases, and 13 bases lay in between. There are 13 residues in the CDR3. CDR3 coding DNA: TGTGCCAGCTCTGACAGTTTTTCCGGGGAGCTGTTTTTT. As protein: CASSDSFSGELFF. Complete variable domain (other parts from reference TRBV13 and TRBJ2-2): AAGVIQSPRHLIKEKRETATLKCYPIPRHDTVYWYQQGPGQDPQFLISFYEKMQSDKGSIPDRFSAQQFSDYHSELNMSSLELGDSALYFCASSDSFSGELFFGEGSRLTVL.

The CDR3 region has the DNA TGTGCCAGCAGCCCGGACACACCAACCGGGGAGCTGTTTTTT. Translated, it gives CASSPDTPTGELFF. The rearrangement joins TRBV5-5 to TRBJ2-2, with a weak D call TRBD1 (5 bases). The CDR3 consists of 14 residues. Germline V gene data show CDR1 as SGHKS and CDR2 as YYEKEE (reference sequence). Trimming stripped 4 bases from V and 5 bases from J, with 12 bases between.

The chain joins TRBV5-6 to TRBJ2-6; no clear D gene. V gave up 4 bases and J gave up 4 bases, with 9 bases separating them. Germline-derived CDR1 and CDR2 are SGHDT and YYEEEE. The CDR3 is 14 residues long. The CDR3 reads CASSRWGGANVLTF. Here the CDR3 DNA reads TGTGCCAGCAGCCGTTGGGGAGGGGCCAACGTCCTGACTTTC.

V gene TRBV28 combines with J gene TRBJ2-7; no clear D. The J call is doubtful: the DNA matches TRBJ2-5 better. This CDR3 is 16 amino acids long. The germline V gene encodes CDR1 MDHEN and CDR2 SYDVKM. This CDR3 is CASSTSRPGPQETQYF. In nucleotides, the CDR3 is TGTGCCAGCAGTACCTCCCGCCCAGGACCCCAAGAGACCCAGTACTTC.

As for this clone: In the same sample, other DNA sequences code for this CDR3. V gene TRBV20-1 combines with J gene TRBJ2-1; D uncertain. Germline V gene data show CDR1 as DFQATT and CDR2 as SNEGSKA (reference sequence). The CDR3 runs to 11 residues. V was clipped by 2 bases and J by 7 bases, with 6 bases between them. CDR3 DNA sequence: TGCAGTGCTAGAACCAAGAATGAGCAGTTCTTC. Protein sequence: CSARTKNEQFF.

The chain employs TRBV4-1 and TRBJ2-7; the D gene is possibly TRBD2 (5 bases). The CDR3 sequence is 15 residues long. V lost 2 bases and J lost 3, with 14 bases in between. Germline V gene lookup returns CDR1 MGHRA and CDR2 YSYEKL. The CDR3 DNA is TGCGCCAGCAGCCAAAGCCCCGGGGAGATCTACGAGCAGTACTTC. As protein: CASSQSPGEIYEQYF.

The chain carries TRBV4-1 and TRBJ2-5, with D unclear. CDR3 length: 14 amino acids. Germline loops: CDR1 MGHRA, CDR2 YSYEKL. Trimming pared 0 bases from V and 3 bases from J, leaving 8 bases between. CDR3 residues: CASSQEPSEETQYF. As DNA, the CDR3 is TGCGCCAGCAGCCAAGAGCCTTCCGAAGAGACCCAGTACTTC.